The clone carrying this T cell receptor beta chain was counted only a few times. RNA was extracted with the RNeasy kit, and a quantity of about 0.45 to 1 ug was reverse transcribed using random hexamers. TCRdb redid the calling of the immunoSEQ multiplex PCR reads with MiXCR, one entry per CDR3 protein. The data hold some 300,000 distinct CDR3 sequences, with 89% observed a single time. These data originate in a study of CD8 T cells in Susac syndrome. The CDR3 has 14 amino acids. V gave up 1 base and J gave up 4 bases; unmatched junction bases: 4. Germline loops: CDR1 LGHDT, CDR2 YNNKEL (reference sequence). CD8+ and CD4+ blood T cells underwent TCR beta sequencing. Through negative isolation, CD4+ and CD8+ T cells were obtained, while TEMRA cells were enriched using FACS.

This receptor was identified in a human donor with multiple sclerosis. The chain has TRBV3-1 and TRBJ2-7, with 7 nucleotides matching TRBD2. Sequenced input: CD8+ T cells from PBMCs. CDR3 sequence: CASSQALAVYEQYF. CDR3 DNA sequence: TGTGCCAGCAGCCAAGCCCTAGCGGTTTACGAGCAGTACTTC.